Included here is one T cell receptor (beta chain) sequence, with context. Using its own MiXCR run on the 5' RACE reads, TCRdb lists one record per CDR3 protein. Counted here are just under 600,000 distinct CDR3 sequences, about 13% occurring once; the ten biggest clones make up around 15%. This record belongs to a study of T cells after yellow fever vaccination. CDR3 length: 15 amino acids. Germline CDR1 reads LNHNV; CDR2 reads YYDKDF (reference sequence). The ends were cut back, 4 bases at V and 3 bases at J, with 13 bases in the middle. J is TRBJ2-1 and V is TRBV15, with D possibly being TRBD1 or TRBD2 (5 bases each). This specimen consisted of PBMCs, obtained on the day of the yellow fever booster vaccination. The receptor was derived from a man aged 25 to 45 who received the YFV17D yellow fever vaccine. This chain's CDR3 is CATSTVRGFYNEQFF. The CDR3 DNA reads TGTGCCACCAGCACGGTGAGGGGTTTCTACAATGAGCAGTTCTTC. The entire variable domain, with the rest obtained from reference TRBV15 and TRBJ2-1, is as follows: DAMVIQNPRYQVTQFGKPVTLSCSQTLNHNVMYWYQQKSSQAPKLLFHYYDKDFNNEADTPDNFQSRRPNTSFCFLDIRSPGLGDTAMYLCATSTVRGFYNEQFFGPGTRLTVL.